These 30 T cell receptor beta chains came from one sample sequenced in a study of control samples from healthy donors and cancer patients. The protocol was immunoSEQ multiplex PCR, while the TCRdb copy is restricted to in-frame clones and leaves out a portion. Of 130,000 or so clones in the sample, approximately 94% were seen once. The sequenced material came from blood. These receptors were obtained from a middle-aged man in good health.

The rearrangement links TRBV6-2 or TRBV6-3 to TRBJ1-5, with D uncertain. The CDR3 contains 14 residues. Germline loops: CDR1 MNHEY, CDR2 SVGEGT. V gave up 2 bases and J gave up 3 bases, with 8 bases separating them. CDR3 residues: CASSYNGINQPQHF. The CDR3 nucleotides read TGTGCCAGCAGTTACAACGGGATCAATCAGCCCCAGCATTTT.

The chain recombines TRBV5-1 with TRBJ1-5; D perhaps matches TRBD1 (6 bases). Germline loops: CDR1 SGHRS, CDR2 YFSETQ. The CDR3 loop spans 15 amino acids. Trimming removed 3 bases at V and 7 bases at J, with 17 bases between. This CDR3 reads CASSSSGAEGQPQHF. The CDR3, as DNA: TGCGCCAGCAGCTCGTCGGGGGCAGAAGGACAGCCCCAGCATTTT.

V and J are TRBV12-3 or TRBV12-4 and TRBJ1-5; no definite D call. V lost 5 bases and J lost 9, with 11 bases in between. The CDR3 has 12 amino acids. For the CDR3, the DNA is TGTGCCAGCAGTGTGAGAGGTTTGCCCCAGCATTTT. It is translated as CASSVRGLPQHF.

This chain uses TRBV5-4 with TRBJ2-1; D might be TRBD2 (6 bases). Trimming left V 3 bases short and J 4 bases short, with 17 bases between. The CDR3 contains 16 residues. Germline V lookup: CDR1 SGHNT, CDR2 YYREEE (reference sequence). The CDR3: CASSYRTGGAYNEQFF. Here the CDR3 DNA reads TGTGCCAGCAGCTATAGGACCGGGGGTGCTTACAATGAGCAGTTCTTC.

The chain uses TRBV9 and TRBJ1-1, with TRBD1 as a possible D gene (5 bases). V lost 0 bases to trimming and J lost 0 bases, with 9 bases between them. Germline values: CDR1 SGDLS, CDR2 YYNGEE. The CDR3 contains 15 residues. Here the CDR3 reads CASSVEGNMNTEAFF. CDR3 DNA: TGTGCCAGCAGCGTAGAGGGGAACATGAACACTGAAGCTTTCTTT.

In nucleotides, the CDR3 is TGTGCCAGCAGCAAAAACGGTACCCTATTGAATGGCACAGATACGCAGTATTTT. Amino acid sequence: CASSKNGTLLNGTDTQYF. The rearrangement links TRBV21-1 to TRBJ2-3; the table calls TRBD2, which could not be checked here. TRBV21-1 is tagged as a pseudogene. The CDR3 extends over 18 amino acids.

This clone was found once. The CDR3 DNA reads as TGTGCCAGCAGCCTTCTGCACGGGGGGAACGGGGAGCTGTTTTTT. It is translated as CASSLLHGGNGELFF. The chain carries TRBV7-6 and TRBJ2-2; 7 bases align to TRBD2. Losses at the gene ends were 5 bases for V and 7 bases for J; bases not matched to a gene: 10. The length of the CDR3 is 15 residues. Per the germline V gene, CDR1 is SGHVS and CDR2 is FNYEAQ.

The chain has TRBV6-5 and TRBJ1-5; 9 bases are shared with TRBD1. CDR3 length equals 15 residues. The V gene's germline CDR1 is MNHEY and CDR2 SVGAGI. J was trimmed by 0 bases and V by 7 bases; bases with no gene match: 4. The CDR3 sequence is CASTRQGDSNQPQHF. The CDR3 nucleotides read TGTGCCAGCACCCGACAGGGGGATAGCAATCAGCCCCAGCATTTT.

This clone was found once. V and J are TRBV5-5 and TRBJ2-7; tentatively, D is TRBD1 (6 bases). The V gene lost 3 bases and the J gene lost 0 bases, with 10 bases spanning the gap. Germline loops: CDR1 SGHKS, CDR2 YYEKEE (reference sequence). The CDR3 consists of 14 residues. CDR3 bases: TGTGCCAGCAGCTCGGTGGGGGCCTCCTACGAGCAGTACTTC. This gives the protein CASSSVGASYEQYF.

J is TRBJ1-1 and V is TRBV3-1 (or the pseudogene TRBV3-2), with no clear D. This CDR3 spans 14 amino acids. In germline, CDR1 is LGHDT, CDR2 YNNKEL (reference sequence). The V end lost 2 bases, the J end lost 8 bases, and 15 bases lay between the germline ends. CDR3 coding DNA: TGTGCCAGCAGCCAATCAACCTCGGGAGCAGAAGCTTTCTTT. Translating gives CASSQSTSGAEAFF.

A word on this clone: Other DNA sequences of this sample code for an identical CDR3. The chain is built from TRBV18 and TRBJ1-1, with D hard to call. The CDR3 is 14 residues long. The germline gives CDR1 KGHSH, CDR2 LQKENI. Deletions cut 1 base from V and 1 base from J, with 7 bases between. Here the CDR3 DNA reads TGTGCCAGCTCACCACGGACTGAGAACACTGAAGCTTTCTTT. Protein sequence: CASSPRTENTEAFF.

The chain employs TRBV5-1 and TRBJ2-3; TRBD1 is a possible D gene (5 bases). Germline CDR1 SGHRS, CDR2 YFSETQ. The CDR3 has 15 residues. The V gene lost 7 bases and the J gene lost 3 bases, with 18 bases spanning the gap. This chain's CDR3 is CASGAYGAETDTQYF. CDR3 sequence (DNA): TGCGCCAGCGGGGCCTATGGGGCCGAAACAGATACGCAGTATTTT.

V gene TRBV28 combines with J gene TRBJ2-2; D not certain. CDR1 MDHEN and CDR2 SYDVKM come from the germline V gene. V dropped 8 bases and J dropped 6 bases, with 19 bases sitting between them. The CDR3 covers 15 residues. CDR3 loop: CASRALLASSGELFF. The CDR3 DNA reads as TGTGCCAGCCGTGCCCTCCTTGCTAGTTCCGGGGAGCTGTTTTTT. Based on the CDR3 plus reference TRBV28 and TRBJ2-2, the full variable domain is DVKVTQSSRYLVKRTGEKVFLECVQDMDHENMFWYRQDPGLGLRLIYFSYDVKMKEKGDIPEGYSVSREKKERFSLILESASTNQTSMYLCASRALLASSGELFFGEGSRLTVL.

This chain joins TRBV28 and TRBJ1-5; D gene uncertain. Deletions cut 1 base from V and 2 bases from J, with 15 bases between. Per germline, CDR1 MDHEN and CDR2 SYDVKM. The CDR3 extends over 17 amino acids. The CDR3 region has the DNA TGTGCCAGCAGTTTATCTGCTATTACAAGGGGCAATCAGCCCCAGCATTTT. Protein: CASSLSAITRGNQPQHF. Full variable domain (missing parts from reference TRBV28 and TRBJ1-5): DVKVTQSSRYLVKRTGEKVFLECVQDMDHENMFWYRQDPGLGLRLIYFSYDVKMKEKGDIPEGYSVSREKKERFSLILESASTNQTSMYLCASSLSAITRGNQPQHFGDGTRLSIL.

V and J are TRBV6-5 and TRBJ2-7; TRBD1 matches 8 bases. Germline trimming cut 6 bases from V and 1 base from J; bases unmatched to any gene: 5. The CDR3 runs 14 residues. Germline assignment: CDR1 MNHEY and CDR2 SVGAGI. Here the CDR3 reads CASRKTGGSYEQYF. CDR3 in DNA: TGTGCCAGCAGAAAAACAGGGGGGTCCTACGAGCAGTACTTC.

V gene TRBV28 combines with J gene TRBJ1-4, with D possibly TRBD1 on 5 matching bases. The CDR3 is made up of 15 amino acids. From germline, CDR1 is MDHEN and CDR2 SYDVKM. The V end was cut by 2 bases, the J end by 4 bases, with 11 bases between. As DNA, the CDR3 is TGTGCCAGCAGTTTAGGGACGTCAGTTAATGAAAAACTGTTTTTT. Translating it yields CASSLGTSVNEKLFF.

The gene calls are TRBV4-1 and TRBJ2-7, with 9 bases that match TRBD1. Germline V gene data show CDR1 as MGHRA and CDR2 as YSYEKL. The V and J ends lost 1 base and 2 bases, in that order; junction bases with no gene match: 3. The CDR3 runs to 15 residues. Here the CDR3 DNA reads TGCGCCAGCAGCCAAGGAAGGGACAGGGCCTACGAGCAGTACTTC. Translating gives CASSQGRDRAYEQYF.

A note on this clone: Other DNA sequences in the same sample also yield this CDR3. The chain has TRBV7-9 and TRBJ2-7; D possibly corresponds to TRBD2 (6 bases). Germline V lookup: CDR1 SEHNR, CDR2 FQNEAQ (reference sequence). The CDR3 length is 14 residues. Trimming cost V 1 base and J 1 base, with 8 bases left between them. The CDR3 DNA reads as TGTGCCAGCAGCTTAGATGGGGGGTCCTACGAGCAGTACTTC. Protein: CASSLDGGSYEQYF.

The V call is TRBV25-1, the J call TRBJ2-3, with unresolved D. Germline CDR1 MGHDK, CDR2 SYGVNS. The CDR3 loop spans 13 amino acids. V lost 9 bases, J lost 1 base, and 11 bases lay in between. CDR3 coding DNA: TGTGCCAGTACGGCGGCGGGCACAGATACGCAGTATTTT. This sequence encodes CASTAAGTDTQYF.

V gene TRBV2 combines with J gene TRBJ2-7, with a weak D call TRBD1 (6 bases). Germline CDR1 is SNHLY and CDR2 is FYNNEI. This CDR3 contains 15 residues. Trimming pared 1 base from V and 3 bases from J, leaving 13 bases between. CDR3 sequence: CASSEGTVLVYEQYF. The CDR3 DNA follows: TGTGCCAGCAGTGAAGGGACAGTGTTGGTCTACGAGCAGTACTTC. Combining the CDR3 with reference TRBV2 and TRBJ2-7 gives the whole variable domain EPEVTQTPSHQVTQMGQEVILRCVPISNHLYFYWYRQILGQKVEFLVSFYNNEISEKSEIFDDQFSVERPDGSNFTLKIRSTKLEDSAMYFCASSEGTVLVYEQYFGPGTRLTVT.

This chain joins TRBV27 and TRBJ1-6; D unclear. CDR3 length: 15 residues. V lost 1 base to trimming and J lost 1 base, with 5 bases between them. CDR1 is MNHEY and CDR2 is SMNVEV in the germline V gene (reference sequence). In nucleotides, the CDR3 is TGTGCCAGCAGTTTATACCAGTCCTATAATTCACCCCTCCACTTT. Its translation is CASSLYQSYNSPLHF.

The sample holds one count of this clone. The CDR3 DNA reads TGCGCCAGCAAATTGGACAGGGGAACCTACGAGCAGTACTTC. Translated, it gives CASKLDRGTYEQYF. The chain couples TRBV5-1 to TRBJ2-7, with 9 bases matching TRBD1. CDR3 length equals 14 residues. V gave up 6 bases and J gave up 2 bases; unmatched junction bases: 6. The V gene's germline CDR1 is SGHRS and CDR2 YFSETQ.

The chain joins TRBV28 to TRBJ2-3; the D gene could be TRBD1 or TRBD2 (5 bases each). Germline CDR1 is MDHEN and CDR2 is SYDVKM. CDR3 length equals 16 residues. V lost 5 bases to trimming and J lost 1 base, with 16 bases between them. CDR3 nucleotide sequence: TGTGCCAGCAGTCTCCCGGGACCTATGGGCACAGATACGCAGTATTTT. It specifies CASSLPGPMGTDTQYF.

The CDR3 DNA reads TGTGCCAGCAGTGAAGTGGGGACTAATGAAAAACTGTTTTTT. It yields the protein CASSEVGTNEKLFF. This chain joins TRBV6-1 and TRBJ1-4; D is unresolved. V shed 1 base and J shed 2 bases, with 5 bases lying between them. CDR3 length: 14 amino acids. Germline CDR1 is MNHNS and CDR2 is SASEGT.

This clone occurred once. The chain joins TRBV29-1 to TRBJ1-6; 10 bases align to TRBD1. The germline V gene encodes CDR1 SQVTM and CDR2 ANQGSEA. J lost 10 bases, V lost 5 bases, and 8 bases had no gene match. The CDR3 length is 14 residues. CDR3 amino acids: CSVSGTGDGSPLHF. CDR3 coding DNA: TGCAGCGTTTCCGGGACAGGGGACGGCTCACCCCTCCACTTT.

This clone showed up just once. The V call is TRBV6-2 or TRBV6-3, the J call TRBJ2-7; D tentatively reads TRBD1 or TRBD2 (5 bases each). The CDR3 extends over 20 amino acids. Germline CDR1 MNHEY, CDR2 SVGEGT. V was shortened by 2 bases and J by 3 bases, with 29 bases between the two germline ends. CDR3 in DNA: TGTGCCAGCAGTTACCCCCGTCAGGGAGCACTCTTCAAGGCGGACTACGAGCAGTACTTC. Protein sequence: CASSYPRQGALFKADYEQYF.

The V call is TRBV7-3, the J call TRBJ2-1; D may be TRBD2 (6 bases). Trimming left V 5 bases short and J 10 bases short, with 21 bases between. Germline V CDR1 and CDR2: SGHTA, FQGTGA. The CDR3 sequence is 15 residues long. The CDR3 bases are TGTGCCAGCAGCCTGGGGGGAGGCCTTCTTGGGGAGCAGTTCTTC. Translation: CASSLGGGLLGEQFF.

The V and J genes are TRBV27 and TRBJ2-1; possibly TRBD2 for D (6 bases). The germline V gene has CDR1 MNHEY and CDR2 SMNVEV (reference sequence). V was trimmed by 2 bases and J by 5 bases, leaving 28 bases between them. The CDR3 length is 20 residues. CDR3 bases: TGTGCCAGCAGTTTAAGGGTATTTCCCGCAGGGACTCCCACCCACAATGAGCAGTTCTTC. Its protein is CASSLRVFPAGTPTHNEQFF.

J is TRBJ2-7 and V is TRBV2; D might be TRBD1 (6 bases). The CDR3 consists of 13 residues. CDR1 and CDR2 from the germline V gene are SNHLY and FYNNEI. Trimming shortened V by 7 bases and J by 6 bases, and 16 bases separated the two germline ends. The DNA of the CDR3 is TGTGCCAGCACTCAGGGGAAGAGGTCCGAGCAGTACTTC. Translation gives CASTQGKRSEQYF.

The V and J genes are TRBV6-1 and TRBJ1-5; the D is unclear. Trimming stripped 8 bases from V and 3 bases from J, with 8 bases between. Germline values: CDR1 MNHNS, CDR2 SASEGT. CDR3 size: 12 residues. CDR3 sequence: CASGDPNQPQHF. The CDR3 bases are TGTGCCAGCGGCGACCCCAATCAGCCCCAGCATTTT.